The clone carrying this T cell receptor beta chain was recorded at least ten times. Its cognate antigen is unknown. TCRdb re-analysed the 5' RACE reads in MiXCR, keeping a single row per CDR3 protein. The profile shows 250,000 to 400,000 distinct CDR3 sequences, roughly 3.9% of them singletons. V dropped 2 bases and J dropped 0; count of bases not matched to a gene: 3. Germline CDR1 SGHTA, CDR2 FQGTGA. The CDR3 has 16 amino acids. The sample belongs to a study of T cells after yellow fever vaccination. Study background: Preparing low-cell-number fractions relied on SMART-Seq v4 Ultra Low Input. Study observations and caveats: It was a small share of clonotypes that appeared in both CD4 and CD8 compartments.

The receptor was derived from a young man who received the YFV17D yellow fever vaccine. This chain connects TRBV7-3 to TRBJ2-3; TRBD1 matches 9 bases. The starting material was PBMCs, obtained 5 days after the yellow fever booster vaccination. The CDR3 sequence: CASSLQGQGSTDTQYF. CDR3 in DNA: TGTGCCAGCAGCTTACAGGGACAGGGAAGCACAGATACGCAGTATTTT.